The next 13 T cell receptor beta chains were all read from a single sample in a study of blood T cell repertoires in COVID-19. Sequencing used immunoSEQ multiplex PCR; TCRdb keeps in-frame clones, though not all of them. The data contain 35,000 to 50,000 clones, about 82% of them singletons. The sample consisted of peripheral blood. These receptors came from a man aged 65 to 79 with acute or convalescent COVID-19.

The genes are TRBV7-2 and TRBJ2-3, with 10 bases matching TRBD2. Trimming took 6 bases from V and 4 from J; bases not matched to a gene: 13. This CDR3 contains 17 residues. CDR1 is SGHTA and CDR2 is FQGNSA in the germline V gene. The CDR3 protein is CASSQTWTSGPPDTQYF. The CDR3 DNA is TGTGCCAGCAGTCAAACTTGGACTAGCGGTCCCCCAGATACGCAGTATTTT. Full variable domain (missing parts from reference TRBV7-2 and TRBJ2-3): GAGVSQSPSNKVTEKGKDVELRCDPISGHTALYWYRQSLGQGLEFLIYFQGNSAPDKSGLPSDRFSAERTGGSVSTLTIQRTQQEDSAVYLCASSQTWTSGPPDTQYFGPGTRLTVL.

The chain couples TRBV20-1 to TRBJ2-7; TRBD1 agrees at 9 bases. This CDR3 comprises 14 residues. V was clipped by 3 bases and J by 2 bases; unmatched bases: 5. Germline values: CDR1 DFQATT, CDR2 SNEGSKA (reference sequence). The CDR3: CSASRDRATYEQYF. The CDR3 nucleotides are TGCAGTGCTAGTAGGGACAGGGCGACCTACGAGCAGTACTTC.

V is TRBV7-3 and J is TRBJ2-3; 15 bases map to TRBD2. From germline, CDR1 is SGHTA and CDR2 FQGTGA. The CDR3 contains 17 residues. V was pared by 5 bases and J by 4 bases, with 7 bases of the junction left unmatched. CDR3 residues: CASSTGLAGGSPDTQYF. The CDR3 DNA sequence: TGTGCCAGCAGCACGGGACTAGCGGGAGGAAGTCCAGATACGCAGTATTTT.

The CDR3, as DNA: TGTGCCAGCAGTTTCCACGGGACTAGCGGGAGTAATGAGCAGTTCTTC. It specifies CASSFHGTSGSNEQFF. V and J are TRBV27 and TRBJ2-1, with TRBD2 matching over 14 bases. Germline V CDR1 and CDR2: MNHEY, SMNVEV (reference sequence). The CDR3 length is 16 residues. The junction had 5 bases not matched to a gene; V was cut back by 3 bases and J by 7 bases.

The chain is built from TRBV7-7 and TRBJ1-3; TRBD1 might be the D (6 bases). V gave up 5 bases and J gave up 0 bases, with 17 bases separating them. The CDR3 has 17 amino acids. Germline loops: CDR1 SSHAT, CDR2 FNYEAQ (reference sequence). As DNA, the CDR3 is TGTGCCAGCAGCCCCACTCAGGGGTTTAGCTCTGGAAACACCATATATTTT. This gives the protein CASSPTQGFSSGNTIYF.

The chain joins TRBV29-1 to TRBJ2-1; TRBD2 agrees at 7 bases. J was trimmed by 5 bases and V by 6 bases; bases with no gene match: 10. Germline assignment: CDR1 SQVTM and CDR2 ANQGSEA. There are 14 residues in the CDR3. CDR3 nucleotide sequence: TGCAGCGTCCTCCCTGGTAGCGGGCACAATGAGCAGTTCTTC. This encodes CSVLPGSGHNEQFF.

The V and J genes are TRBV19 and TRBJ1-5; 9 bases match TRBD1. CDR1 LNHDA and CDR2 SQIVND come from the germline V gene (reference sequence). The CDR3 runs to 14 residues. Germline trimming cut 5 bases from V and 6 bases from J; bases unmatched to any gene: 5. The DNA for the CDR3 is TGTGCCAGTAGTGAACAGGGGGCAGGTCAGCCCCAGCATTTT. Translating gives CASSEQGAGQPQHF.

This clone was detected once. The chain employs TRBV11-2 and TRBJ2-4; no clear D. V was shortened by 0 bases and J by 0 bases, with 6 bases between the two germline ends. Germline assignment: CDR1 SGHAT and CDR2 FQNNGV. The CDR3 consists of 15 residues. In DNA, the CDR3 is TGTGCCAGCAGCTTAGACCGTCTAGCCAAAAACATTCAGTACTTC. Protein sequence: CASSLDRLAKNIQYF.

The rearrangement links TRBV30 to TRBJ1-1; 7 nucleotides match TRBD1. Looked up from germline, CDR1 is GTSNPN and CDR2 is SVGIG (reference sequence). This CDR3 contains 13 residues. Losses at the gene ends were 7 bases for V and 2 bases for J; bases not matched to a gene: 7. Here the CDR3 reads CAFRQGANTEAFF. The CDR3 DNA sequence: TGTGCCTTCCGACAGGGCGCAAACACTGAAGCTTTCTTT. Combining the CDR3 with reference TRBV30 and TRBJ1-1 gives the whole variable domain SQTIHQWPATLVQPVGSPLSLECTVEGTSNPNLYWYRQAAGRGLQLLFYSVGIGQISSEVPQNLSASRPQDRQFILSSKKLLLSDSGFYLCAFRQGANTEAFFGQGTRLTVV.

The table lists this clone with a few counts. The chain recombines TRBV7-3 with TRBJ2-3; D possibly corresponds to TRBD2 (6 bases). Germline values: CDR1 SGHTA, CDR2 FQGTGA. V gave up 5 bases and J gave up 1 base, with 19 bases separating them. This CDR3 region has 17 residues. The CDR3 loop is CASSPGLVGGRTDTQYF. CDR3 in DNA: TGTGCCAGCAGCCCCGGTCTGGTGGGGGGACGCACAGATACGCAGTATTTT.

The V call is TRBV6-5, the J call TRBJ1-4; TRBD1 is a possible D gene (5 bases). The CDR3 spans 15 residues. The germline V and J ends were trimmed by 0 bases and 8 bases, with 13 bases remaining between them. CDR1 and CDR2 from the germline V gene are MNHEY and SVGAGI. DNA for the CDR3: TGTGCCAGCAGTTACTCTTGGCAGGGTTTCGAAAAACTGTTTTTT. It specifies CASSYSWQGFEKLFF.

There are a few counts of this clone. This sequence joins TRBV10-2 and TRBJ2-2, with D possibly matching TRBD2 (7 bases). CDR1 is WSHSY, CDR2 SAAADI, per germline. V was clipped by 7 bases and J by 3 bases, with 15 bases between them. This CDR3 comprises 15 residues. CDR3 sequence reads: CASISGGFYTGELFF. CDR3 nucleotide sequence: TGCGCCAGCATATCGGGGGGCTTTTACACCGGGGAGCTGTTTTTT.

The V call is TRBV9, the J call TRBJ1-6; 11 bases are a match to TRBD1. Trimming at V came to 5 bases and at J to 10 bases, leaving 11 bases not matched to a gene. The CDR3 consists of 16 residues. The germline V gene has CDR1 SGDLS and CDR2 YYNGEE. The CDR3 DNA reads TGTGCCAGCAGTTATACTGGACAGGGGGCAGACTCACCCCTCCACTTT. This translates into CASSYTGQGADSPLHF. The variable domain in full, with the rest retrieved from reference TRBV9 and TRBJ1-6, is DSGVTQTPKHLITATGQRVTLRCSPRSGDLSVYWYQQSLDQGLQFLIQYYNGEERAKGNILERFSAQQFPDLHSELNLSSLELGDSALYFCASSYTGQGADSPLHFGNGTRLTVT.